This TCR beta chain was recovered during a study of graft-versus-host responses after intestinal transplantation. Turning to the study itself: All recipients were given anti-thymocyte globulin induction, and tacrolimus and steroids were then administered for roughly three years.

Trimming pared 4 bases from V and 2 bases from J, leaving 10 bases between. The length of the CDR3 is 14 residues. CDR1 and CDR2 from the germline V gene are MNHNS and SASEGT. The data were produced by immunoSEQ multiplex PCR, yet TCRdb's version contains in-frame clones alone and is incomplete. The profile shows some 110,000 clones, more than 85% of them singletons. Turning to this clone: No antigen is known for it.

The V and J genes are TRBV6-1 and TRBJ2-3; unclear D gene. The sequence derives from a human donor who was the organ donor for an intestinal transplant. Sequences were derived from unstimulated CD8+ T cells sorted from spleen or lymph node cells, sampled before transplant. CDR3 sequence reads: CASSGSRVTDTQYF. The CDR3 bases are TGTGCCAGCAGTGGAAGTAGGGTCACAGATACGCAGTATTTT.